This entry describes one T cell receptor (beta chain). Symptom resolution, clearance, or two negative PCRs marked the recovered donors of Cohort 3. The length of the CDR3 is 13 residues. The V gene's germline CDR1 is MNHEY and CDR2 SMNVEV (reference sequence). Between the trimmed V and J ends, which lost 8 bases and 0 bases, there was a span of 10 bases. The sample comes from a study of blood T cell repertoires in COVID-19. Measured with immunoSEQ multiplex PCR; TCRdb has only the in-frame clones, and not every one. The sample shows 270,000 or so clones, approximately 86% of them seen only once. The source material was PBMCs or T cells enriched from blood (not recorded which). This clonotype was obtained from a woman aged 18-35 years who had recovered from COVID-19. This chain uses TRBV27 with TRBJ2-5; the D is unclear. The CDR3 coding sequence is TGTGCCAGCTCGTTCGCGTACCAAGAGACCCAGTACTTC. Translating it yields CASSFAYQETQYF.